The sequence of this T cell receptor (beta chain) was determined in a study of T cells in lung cancer brain metastases. Study overall: Most patients, about 90% of the roughly 20, got no therapy between primary and metastasis resection. Median interval between primary and brain metastasis samples was roughly 300 days. Notes on the study in general: Unique productive clones were significantly fewer in brain metastases: median about 1,500 versus 4,200. Few clones were shared between paired lesions (mean Morisita 0.23); most were lesion-specific.

V was cut by 4 bases and J by 8 bases, with 15 bases left in between. The CDR3 spans 14 residues. CDR1 and CDR2 from the germline V gene are SGHRS and YFSETQ. As for this clone: Its specificity is unknown.

Here immunoSEQ multiplex PCR was the method, and the copy in TCRdb shows in-frame clones only, minus some. The table records around 5,600 clones, approximately 84% of them present only once. Sequences were obtained from tumor tissue from a brain metastasis. The clonotype originates from a man in his forties or fifties with non-small cell lung cancer that had spread to the brain. V usage is TRBV5-1 and J usage is TRBJ1-4, with unresolved D. This chain's CDR3 is CASSLTQAGEKLFF. The DNA of the CDR3 is TGCGCCAGCAGCCTGACTCAGGCGGGCGAAAAACTGTTTTTT.